A single T cell receptor (beta chain) is shown here with its context. Its antigen specificity is not known. One base away there is no much larger clone; base qualities are not given. This record belongs to a study of blood T cells in healthy people across ages (dated by TCRdb to 2013 to 2016). Regarding the study in general: In model experiments, template switching captured about one uniquely barcoded TCR beta cDNA molecule for every two T cells. The study measured age-related changes in TCR beta repertoire diversity using deep sequencing normalized with unique cDNA molecular identifiers. The donors were divided into four age groups: young (average around 17 years), middle-aged (approximately 41), aged (approximately 62) and long-lived (approximately 74). To avoid experimental bias, donors of different ages were spread randomly across the sequencing lanes. The study analyzed two additional independent replicas of 1 million unique cDNA reads from the same blood draw for two donors, one aged 18 to 30 and one aged 80 or older.

From the cysteine through the phenylalanine, the CDR3 covers 18 amino acids. Kept here is only the CDR3 DNA, which spans 54 bases and is read in frame from base 1. The V end gives up 6 bases and the J end 2 bases, leaving 14 bases in the junction not matched to a gene. CDR1 and CDR2 (MNHNS, SASEGT) derive from the germline V gene. General findings and caveats noted by the study authors: Observed TCR beta diversity correlated strongly with the percentage of naive T cells measured by flow cytometry. Observed TCR beta diversity per million T cells fell roughly linearly with age, and a significant reduction was already apparent by age around 44. Compared with the aged group, more naive CD4+ T cells, fewer expanded clones and increased TCR diversity were shown by the long-lived group, suggesting age selection. Because profiling used bulk unsorted PBMCs, naive and antigen-experienced compartments could not be compared conclusively. Estimates of total diversity based on one million sequenced T cells were considered lower bounds and underestimates. Donor CMV infection status was unknown, potentially confounding age-related changes in expanded clonotypes.

The donors were 40 or so Caucasian individuals from Russia, aged roughly 6 to 100 years, who were systemically healthy. Each donor gave around 9.9 milliliters of peripheral blood, collected into EDTA-treated Vacutainer tubes. Ficoll-Paque density-gradient centrifugation was used to isolate PBMCs, with at least 7 million per sample. Trizol reagent was used to extract total RNA from the PBMCs, yielding at least 5 micrograms per sample. For every donor, flow cytometry on a PBMC aliquot measured the percentage of naive CD45RAhigh/CD27high T cells. Receptor libraries were prepared by 5' RACE. TCRdb lists the instrument as Illumina HiSeq 2500. A second PCR of about 6 to 11 cycles was performed with a sample-barcoded 5' primer and a J-beta primer mix. A template-switch 5' adaptor carrying 12 random nucleotides introduced a unique molecular identifier onto each TCR beta cDNA molecule. Each sample yielded at least 3 million CDR3-containing paired-end reads. All of the RNA was converted into first-strand cDNA using the Mint cDNA synthesis kit, with a TRBC-specific oligonucleotide serving as the primer. Following uracil-DNA glycosylase treatment, a first 18-cycle PCR with universal primers M1SS and BC2_uni_R was performed on all cDNA. As for the original processing: For normalization, 1 million high-quality reads, each with a distinct molecular identifier, were randomly selected from each sample. Instead of being binned into consensus sequences, reads that shared molecular identifiers were thrown out. MiTCR, set to a Q25 quality threshold and the strictest error-elimination algorithm, was used for CDR3 identification, clonotype clustering and error correction. A nonparametric unseen species model with Euler transformation was used to estimate a lower bound on total TCR beta diversity. TCRdb applied fastp at Q25 and MiXCR to the public reads, then kept only in-frame beta chains. Every CDR3 protein is listed once, alongside the most common genes and DNA of its rows. What appears here as the V and J calls and clone size reflects TCRdb's work, not the paper's. The table for this sample lists about 1.8 million distinct CDR3 sequences; approximately 50% of them were counted only once. More than 2% of the sample comes from the top ten.

This sequence was found in a woman aged 35 to 49 in good health. Material: blood. The rearrangement combines TRBV6-1 with TRBJ2-3; a stretch of 10 junction bases matches TRBD2. The nucleotides are TGTGCCAGCAGCCGGCAAATGGGACTAGCGAGTTTCACAGATACGCAGTATTTT. Its translation is CASSRQMGLASFTDTQYF.